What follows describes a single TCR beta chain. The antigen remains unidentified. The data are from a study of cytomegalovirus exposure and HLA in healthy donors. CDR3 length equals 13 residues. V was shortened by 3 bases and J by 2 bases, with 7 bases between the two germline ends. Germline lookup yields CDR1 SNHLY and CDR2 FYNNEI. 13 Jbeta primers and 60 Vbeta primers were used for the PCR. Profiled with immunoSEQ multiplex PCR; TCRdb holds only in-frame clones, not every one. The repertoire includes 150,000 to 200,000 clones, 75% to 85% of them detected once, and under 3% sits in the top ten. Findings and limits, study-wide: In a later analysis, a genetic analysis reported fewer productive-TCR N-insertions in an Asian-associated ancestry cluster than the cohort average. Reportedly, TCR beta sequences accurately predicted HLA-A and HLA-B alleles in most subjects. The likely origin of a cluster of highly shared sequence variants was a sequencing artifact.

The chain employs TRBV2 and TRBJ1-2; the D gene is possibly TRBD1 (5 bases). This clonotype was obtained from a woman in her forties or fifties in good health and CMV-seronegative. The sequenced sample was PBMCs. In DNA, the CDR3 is TGTGCCAGCAGTGATCGACAGAACTATGGCTACACCTTC. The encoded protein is CASSDRQNYGYTF.